Following are 7 T cell receptor beta chains from one sample sequenced in a study of blood T cell repertoires in COVID-19. TCRdb's copy holds only in-frame clones and misses some; the assay was immunoSEQ multiplex PCR. The repertoire holds fewer than 80,000 clones, with roughly 90% as singletons. The sample comprised peripheral blood. These receptors were obtained from a human donor in a cohort sampled during active COVID-19.

This chain links TRBV19 with TRBJ2-4; perhaps TRBD2 as D (6 bases). The CDR3 is 17 residues long. The V gene's germline CDR1 is LNHDA and CDR2 SQIVND (reference sequence). Trimming removed 7 bases at V and 0 bases at J, with 19 bases between. As DNA, the CDR3 is TGTGCCAGTAAGAGCCGGAGGGGAGCCCTAGCCAAAAACATTCAGTACTTC. Its protein is CASKSRRGALAKNIQYF. The variable domain in full, completed from reference TRBV19 and TRBJ2-4, reads DGGITQSPKYLFRKEGQNVTLSCEQNLNHDAMYWYRQDPGQGLRLIYYSQIVNDFQKGDIAEGYSVSREKKESFPLTVTSAQKNPTAFYLCASKSRRGALAKNIQYFGAGTRLSVL.

V is TRBV9 and J is TRBJ2-1; 7 nucleotides match TRBD2. CDR3 length: 15 residues. Germline assignment: CDR1 SGDLS and CDR2 YYNGEE. V shed 3 bases, J shed 7 bases, and the junction held 10 bases outside the gene matches. The CDR3 reads CASSADPSGGNEQFF. For the CDR3, the DNA is TGTGCCAGCAGCGCCGACCCCTCCGGGGGGAATGAGCAGTTCTTC.

This clone has a single count. This chain connects TRBV6-1 to TRBJ2-2; 12 nucleotides align to TRBD2. In germline, CDR1 is MNHNS, CDR2 SASEGT. This CDR3 region has 18 residues. With 4 bases clipped from V and 4 bases from J, the junction kept 10 bases outside the gene matches. In DNA, the CDR3 is TGTGCCAGCAGTGCCCTAGCGGGAGGGCCTACCGTCACCGGGGAGCTGTTTTTT. Translation: CASSALAGGPTVTGELFF.

The V gene is TRBV21-1, the J gene TRBJ2-1; the D segment call TRBD2 is taken from the table without a DNA check. TRBV21-1 is an annotated pseudogene. The CDR3 contains 15 residues. CDR3 amino acids: CASEVLAEYTMTQFF. The CDR3 nucleotides are TGTGCCAGCGAAGTTCTGGCGGAATATACAATGACGCAGTTCTTC.

The CDR3 reads CAWSQEKLFF. The DNA of the CDR3 is TGTGCCTGGAGTCAGGAAAAACTGTTTTTT. The chain carries TRBV30 and TRBJ1-4; D is unclear. The V end lost 2 bases, the J end lost 8 bases, and 3 bases lay between the germline ends. Germline lookup yields CDR1 GTSNPN and CDR2 SVGIG (reference sequence). The CDR3 totals 10 residues.

In this sample, this clone turned up once. The chain couples TRBV11-2 to TRBJ2-7; TRBD1 matches 9 bases. There are 15 residues in the CDR3. Germline CDR1 reads SGHAT; CDR2 reads FQNNGV. The trim removed 6 bases at V and 3 bases at J, leaving 9 bases unmatched. The CDR3 loop reads CASSLRSGQGYEQYF. The CDR3, as DNA: TGTGCCAGCAGTCTTCGTTCGGGACAGGGCTACGAGCAGTACTTC.

Relative to its sample, this clone is medium-sized (0.01 to 0.1%). The chain carries TRBV7-9 and TRBJ1-2, with a weak D call TRBD1 (5 bases). Germline lookup yields CDR1 SEHNR and CDR2 FQNEAQ (reference sequence). Trimming took off 6 bases at V and 3 bases at J, with 17 bases between the two ends. The CDR3 consists of 15 residues. CDR3 protein: CASRDSERGYYGYTF. CDR3 DNA: TGTGCCAGCAGAGACTCCGAAAGGGGTTACTATGGCTACACCTTC.